This T cell receptor (beta chain) came from a study of T cell responses to AZD1222 COVID-19 vaccine. Whole-study findings and limits: No day 14 peak samples; only post-peak repertoires were characterized.

Clones were sequenced by immunoSEQ multiplex PCR, and TCRdb holds only the in-frame ones, with some missing. This table holds 150,000 to 200,000 clones, approximately 92% found once. The CDR3 has 15 residues. Germline loops: CDR1 SGHAT, CDR2 FQNNGV. Between the trimmed V and J ends, which lost 1 base and 0 bases, there was a span of 10 bases. This clone has a single count. What it recognizes is unknown. Sample: peripheral blood, taken on day 0 of AZD1222 vaccination. The origin of this receptor is an adult in good health. This chain links TRBV11-2 with TRBJ2-7; D remains unclear. Here the CDR3 reads CASSLGRRSSYEQYF. CDR3 nucleotides: TGTGCCAGCAGCTTAGGCAGAAGGAGCTCCTACGAGCAGTACTTC.